This entry concerns a single T cell receptor beta chain. V shed 5 bases and J shed 0 bases, with 5 bases lying between them. The germline V gene has CDR1 SGHTA and CDR2 FQGNSA. This CDR3 spans 14 amino acids. These data belong to a study of Ad26.COV2.S vaccination and SARS-CoV-2 variants. The overall study: Donor got 5x10^10 or 1x10^11 viral particles of Ad26.COV2.S.

The assay was immunoSEQ multiplex PCR, and TCRdb's table has in-frame clones only and misses some. Among about 350,000 clones listed, 88% were seen once. Treatment reported: roughly 19 received Ad26.COV2.S at low or high dose, single or two shots; 5 received placebo; per-sample allocation not given. Sampling was done on day 63 after the first vaccine or placebo injection. In the vaccine, an Ad26 vector expressed the SARS-CoV-2 spike of the Wuhan strain. Sequenced material: peripheral blood, taken in a trial of Ad26.COV2.S vaccine versus placebo. V and J are TRBV7-2 and TRBJ1-6; D is uncertain. The TCR originated in a person aged 18-65 years who received the Ad26.COV2.S COVID-19 vaccine or a placebo. CDR3: CASSHSSYNSPLHF. For the CDR3, the DNA is TGTGCCAGCAGCCACAGCTCCTATAATTCACCCCTCCACTTT.